This T cell receptor (beta chain) was identified in a study of T cell repertoires in cytomegalovirus infection. Looking at the study overall: CMV infection and matching HLA type were both indicated by public TCR beta signatures.

This clonotype was seen at least ten times. Its antigen is undetermined. V was pared by 6 bases and J by 2 bases, with 5 bases of the junction left unmatched. The germline CDR1 and CDR2 sequences are SGHTA and FQGNSA. The CDR3 runs to 14 residues. Study-wide findings and caveats: In two of eight donors, the top clonotype was HLA-C-restricted CMV-specific.

TCRdb recomputed calls from the reads with MiXCR, one row per CDR3 protein. Of about 110,000 distinct CDR3 sequences in the sample, over 9.5% are singletons; the top ten hold roughly 31%. Source material: PBMCs, sequenced either directly or after in vitro stimulation (not recorded which). The gene calls are TRBV7-2 and TRBJ1-1; TRBD1 matches at 8 bases. This clonotype originated in a human donor in good health (CMV status not recorded). Some clones in this sample may be carry-over from other donors' samples. CDR3 in amino acids: CASRSTGANTEAFF. CDR3 bases: TGTGCCAGCAGATCGACAGGGGCAAACACTGAAGCTTTCTTT.